This TCR beta chain was obtained from a study of T cell clonality in common variable immunodeficiency. This clone was seen ten or more times. As yet, its antigen is unknown. The read comes to an end 3 residues before the CDR3 does, leaving the germline J gene to fill in the end. Some clones are missing from TCRdb's copy, which holds only in-frame ones; the method was immunoSEQ multiplex PCR. This sample has about 33,000 clones, each found more than once. The V gene end was trimmed by 6 bases and the J gene end by 3 bases; junction bases not matched to a gene: 5. The length of the CDR3 is 15 residues. Per the germline V gene, CDR1 is SGHVS and CDR2 is FNYEAQ. General study points: TCRbeta clonality was increased in CVID versus healthy controls. In common variable immunodeficiency, TCR beta chains reportedly carried fewer deletions and N-nucleotide insertions.

Most patients and controls had Caucasian heritage. CVID subjects had received replacement immunoglobulin for at least one year. No CVID subject was ill or on immunomodulatory drugs when sampled. The source is a human donor with common variable immunodeficiency. Sequencing was done on a sample of peripheral blood mononuclear cells. The chain combines TRBV7-6 with TRBJ2-5, with 12 nucleotides matching TRBD2. The CDR3 DNA, read in part, is TGTGCCAGCAGTGACTCTAGCGGGGGGGAAGAGACC. Amino acids: CASSDSSGGEET. The CDR3 reads in full as CASSDSSGGEETQYF.